The 22 T cell receptor beta chains given below trace back to one sample, sequenced in a study of T cell responses to AZD1222 COVID-19 vaccine. Assay used: immunoSEQ multiplex PCR; TCRdb lists only in-frame clones, some missing. The table shows roughly 84,000 clones, with around 90% occurring only once. This specimen consisted of peripheral blood, obtained on day 0 of AZD1222 vaccination. Every receptor here comes from an adult in good health.

V gene TRBV9 combines with J gene TRBJ1-1; no firm D call. The CDR3 contains 15 residues. Trimming removed 4 bases at V and 4 bases at J, with 17 bases between. Germline V gene sequence: CDR1 SGDLS, CDR2 YYNGEE. CDR3 residues: CASSPETGLATEAFF. Written as DNA, the CDR3 is TGTGCCAGCAGCCCAGAGACTGGACTTGCCACTGAAGCTTTCTTT.

The V gene is TRBV9, the J gene TRBJ1-6; D unresolved. The V end lost 5 bases, the J end lost 5 bases, and 11 bases lay between the germline ends. There are 14 residues in the CDR3. CDR1 and CDR2 (germline): SGDLS, YYNGEE. In DNA form, the CDR3 reads TGTGCCAGCAGGGCCGGACTGGATAATTCACCCCTCCACTTT. Encoded protein: CASRAGLDNSPLHF.

The V and J genes are TRBV6-2 or TRBV6-3 and TRBJ1-1; perhaps TRBD1 as D (6 bases). The CDR3 loop spans 14 amino acids. Germline V CDR1 and CDR2: MNHEY, SVGEGT. The germline V and J ends were trimmed by 6 bases and 0 bases, with 11 bases remaining between them. CDR3 nucleotides: TGTGCCAGCAGACCTGGGGGCCTGAACACTGAAGCTTTCTTT. It yields the protein CASRPGGLNTEAFF.

This sequence joins TRBV4-1 and TRBJ1-3; D gene ambiguous. The CDR3 consists of 15 residues. Germline V gene lookup returns CDR1 MGHRA and CDR2 YSYEKL. V was pared by 1 base and J by 3 bases, with 10 bases between. The CDR3 DNA sequence: TGCGCCAGCAGCCAAGTCGTGCCGGTTGGAAACACCATATATTTT. Translation gives CASSQVVPVGNTIYF.

The rearrangement joins TRBV2 to TRBJ1-2; D call uncertain. Germline V gene lookup returns CDR1 SNHLY and CDR2 FYNNEI. Trimming pared 2 bases from V and 7 bases from J, leaving 11 bases between. The CDR3 runs 13 residues. Here the CDR3 reads CASSETLTGGYTF. DNA for the CDR3: TGTGCCAGCAGTGAAACCCTGACCGGTGGCTACACCTTC. The entire variable domain, with the rest obtained from reference TRBV2 and TRBJ1-2, is as follows: EPEVTQTPSHQVTQMGQEVILRCVPISNHLYFYWYRQILGQKVEFLVSFYNNEISEKSEIFDDQFSVERPDGSNFTLKIRSTKLEDSAMYFCASSETLTGGYTFGSGTRLTVV.

The chain uses TRBV5-1 and TRBJ2-5; 9 bases align to TRBD1. V lost 4 bases, J lost 4 bases, and 8 bases stayed unmatched. CDR3 length equals 15 residues. Germline values: CDR1 SGHRS, CDR2 YFSETQ. The CDR3 protein is CASSRGDREGETQYF. CDR3 coding DNA: TGCGCCAGCAGCCGTGGGGACAGGGAGGGAGAGACCCAGTACTTC.

This chain links TRBV15 with TRBJ1-3; D is unclear. V was shortened by 0 bases and J by 0 bases, with 9 bases between the two germline ends. CDR1 and CDR2 (germline): LNHNV, YYDKDF (reference sequence). The CDR3 totals 16 residues. CDR3 sequence: CATSRDPTISGNTIYF. Here the CDR3 DNA reads TGTGCCACCAGCAGAGACCCTACTATCTCTGGAAACACCATATATTTT.

CDR3 sequence reads: CASRMTGGFYGYTF. The CDR3 DNA reads as TGTGCCAGCAGGATGACAGGGGGTTTTTATGGCTACACCTTC. The gene calls are TRBV2 and TRBJ1-2, with 9 bases identical to TRBD1. This CDR3 is built from 14 residues. Germline lookup yields CDR1 SNHLY and CDR2 FYNNEI. V was pared by 6 bases and J by 5 bases, with 7 bases of the junction left unmatched.

The V call is TRBV18, the J call TRBJ2-1; TRBD2 matches at 11 bases. The CDR3 is made up of 16 amino acids. Germline V lookup: CDR1 KGHSH, CDR2 LQKENI. With 3 bases clipped from V and 5 bases from J, the junction kept 6 bases outside the gene matches. CDR3 sequence: CASSPQLAGANNEQFF. The CDR3 DNA reads as TGTGCCAGCTCACCGCAACTAGCGGGAGCTAACAATGAGCAGTTCTTC. Complete variable domain (other parts from reference TRBV18 and TRBJ2-1): NAGVMQNPRHLVRRRGQEARLRCSPMKGHSHVYWYRQLPEEGLKFMVYLQKENIIDESGMPKERFSAEFPKEGPSILRIQQVVRGDSAAYFCASSPQLAGANNEQFFGPGTRLTVL.

The rearrangement joins TRBV6-6 to TRBJ1-5; 10 bases align to TRBD1. Germline lookup yields CDR1 MNHNY and CDR2 SVGAGI (reference sequence). V lost 5 bases to trimming and J lost 6 bases; unmatched junction nucleotides: 4. This CDR3 is 14 amino acids long. The CDR3 region has the DNA TGTGCCAGCAGTGATGGGACAGGGGTTCAGCCCCAGCATTTT. This translates into CASSDGTGVQPQHF.

J is TRBJ2-2 and V is TRBV30, with no clear D. The V gene lost 3 bases and the J gene lost 3 bases, with 11 bases spanning the gap. The CDR3 is 14 residues long. The germline V gene has CDR1 GTSNPN and CDR2 SVGIG (reference sequence). CDR3 protein: CAWRQQTYTGELFF. The CDR3 nucleotides are TGTGCCTGGAGACAACAAACATACACCGGGGAGCTGTTTTTT.

The chain couples TRBV5-5 to TRBJ1-2; 9 bases are a match to TRBD1. The CDR3 runs to 14 residues. J gave up 4 bases and V 4 bases, and 5 bases lay outside the gene matches. Germline V lookup: CDR1 SGHKS, CDR2 YYEKEE (reference sequence). CDR3 coding DNA: TGTGCCAGCAGCCCCGAGGACAGGGGCTATGGCTACACCTTC. It is translated as CASSPEDRGYGYTF.

The chain has TRBV5-6 and TRBJ1-3; D may be TRBD1 (5 bases). Germline lookup yields CDR1 SGHDT and CDR2 YYEEEE. Trimming removed 4 bases at V and 0 bases at J, with 11 bases between. The CDR3 is 15 residues long. CDR3 sequence (DNA): TGTGCCAGCAGCGAAAGGGACGTCTCTGGAAACACCATATATTTT. Its translation: CASSERDVSGNTIYF.

This rearrangement joins TRBV6-5 to TRBJ1-1; D might be TRBD1 (6 bases). V lost 4 bases to trimming and J lost 10 bases, with 13 bases between them. Germline CDR1 MNHEY, CDR2 SVGAGI. This CDR3 comprises 12 residues. The CDR3 DNA reads as TGTGCCAGCAGTTCACTTGAGGGGGGAGCTTTCTTT. It translates to CASSSLEGGAFF.

As concerns this clone: At one boundary the junction diverges from the germline segment, which might be a read error. This rearrangement joins TRBV29-1 to TRBJ2-7; 9 bases map to TRBD2. CDR3 length: 11 residues. Germline CDR1 is SQVTM and CDR2 is ANQGSEA. The CDR3 DNA is TGCAGCGTTGGGGACCTTAGCGGGAGTCTCTTC. Its protein product is CSVGDLSGSLF.

This clone was seen just once. This chain connects TRBV5-1 to TRBJ2-5; no reliable D call. The CDR3 has 14 amino acids. V was trimmed by 0 bases and J by 5 bases, leaving 11 bases between them. Germline V gene sequence: CDR1 SGHRS, CDR2 YFSETQ. The CDR3 here is CASSLGLDGETQYF. The CDR3 DNA reads as TGCGCCAGCAGCTTGGGGTTAGACGGGGAGACCCAGTACTTC.

This chain uses TRBV5-1 with TRBJ1-3; no clear D. In germline, CDR1 is SGHRS, CDR2 YFSETQ. The V gene lost 3 bases and the J gene lost 0 bases, with 13 bases spanning the gap. This CDR3 contains 16 residues. Here the CDR3 DNA reads TGCGCCAGCAGCTCCCTGGGCTCGAGCTCTGGAAACACCATATATTTT. Translating gives CASSSLGSSSGNTIYF.

The V call is TRBV3-1 (or the pseudogene TRBV3-2), the J call TRBJ2-2; no clear D gene. Trimming left V 5 bases short and J 0 bases short, with 13 bases between. Germline-derived CDR1 and CDR2 are LGHDT and YNNKEL (reference sequence). The CDR3 is made up of 16 amino acids. The CDR3 protein is CASSSAQEPNTGELFF. The DNA of the CDR3 is TGTGCCAGCAGCTCCGCGCAGGAGCCGAACACCGGGGAGCTGTTTTTT.

The chain joins TRBV9 to TRBJ2-5; TRBD1 matches 9 bases. The CDR3 is made up of 14 amino acids. Trimming took 3 bases from V and 2 from J; bases not matched to a gene: 2. Germline V lookup: CDR1 SGDLS, CDR2 YYNGEE. This chain's CDR3 is CASSAQGAQETQYF. CDR3 nucleotides: TGTGCCAGCAGCGCACAGGGGGCTCAAGAGACCCAGTACTTC.

The rearrangement links TRBV30 to TRBJ1-5; TRBD1 matches 7 bases. There are 14 residues in the CDR3. Germline CDR1 and CDR2: GTSNPN and SVGIG (reference sequence). With 1 base clipped from V and 6 bases from J, the junction kept 6 bases outside the gene matches. The CDR3 loop is CAWSGDRGRQPQHF. The CDR3 DNA follows: TGTGCCTGGAGTGGGGATAGGGGGCGTCAGCCCCAGCATTTT.

On this clone itself: The sample holds other DNA sequences that translate to the same CDR3. The V call is TRBV12-3 or TRBV12-4, the J call TRBJ1-2; D gene ambiguous. The CDR3 loop spans 11 amino acids. V lost 5 bases, J lost 7 bases, and 8 bases lay in between. The CDR3 DNA reads TGTGCCAGCAGTAGAGATCCTGGCTACACCTTC. Translation: CASSRDPGYTF.

The CDR3 nucleotides are TGCGCCAGCAGCCCGGGACACCCGAAGTATGGCTACACCTTC. Its protein product is CASSPGHPKYGYTF. V and J are TRBV5-1 and TRBJ1-2; tentatively, D is TRBD1 (6 bases). V shed 4 bases and J shed 5 bases, with 15 bases lying between them. There are 14 residues in the CDR3. The germline V gene has CDR1 SGHRS and CDR2 YFSETQ.